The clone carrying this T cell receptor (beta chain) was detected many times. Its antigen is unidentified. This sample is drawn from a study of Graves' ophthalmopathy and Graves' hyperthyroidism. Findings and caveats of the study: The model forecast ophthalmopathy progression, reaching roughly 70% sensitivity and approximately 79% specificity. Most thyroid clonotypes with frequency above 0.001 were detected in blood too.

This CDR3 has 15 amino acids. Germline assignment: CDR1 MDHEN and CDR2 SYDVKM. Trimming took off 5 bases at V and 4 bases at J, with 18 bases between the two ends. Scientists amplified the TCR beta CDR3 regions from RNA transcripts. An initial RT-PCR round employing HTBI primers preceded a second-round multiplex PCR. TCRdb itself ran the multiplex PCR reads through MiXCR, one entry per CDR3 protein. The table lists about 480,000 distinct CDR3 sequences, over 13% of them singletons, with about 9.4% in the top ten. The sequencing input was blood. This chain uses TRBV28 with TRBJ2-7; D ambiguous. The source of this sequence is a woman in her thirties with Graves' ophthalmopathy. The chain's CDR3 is CASSQSPLGSYEQYF. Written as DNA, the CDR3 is TGTGCCAGCAGTCAATCCCCGTTGGGGTCATACGAGCAGTACTTC. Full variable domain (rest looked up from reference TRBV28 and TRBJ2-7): DVKVTQSSRYLVKRTGEKVFLECVQDMDHENMFWYRQDPGLGLRLIYFSYDVKMKEKGDIPEGYSVSREKKERFSLILESASTNQTSMYLCASSQSPLGSYEQYFGPGTRLTVT.